The 20 T cell receptor beta chains presented below share a single source sample, sequenced in a study of identical twins. TCRdb re-called the 5' RACE reads through MiXCR, storing one row per CDR3 protein. The profile shows approximately 260,000 distinct CDR3 sequences, roughly an eighth of them singletons. The sequencing input was memory (CD45RO+) T cells sorted from blood. These receptor sequences come from a woman between 18 and 29 years old in good health.

This sequence joins TRBV7-9 and TRBJ2-7, with TRBD1 identical over 9 bases. Germline values: CDR1 SEHNR, CDR2 FQNEAQ (reference sequence). This CDR3 is built from 15 residues. V gave up 4 bases and J gave up 3 bases; unmatched junction bases: 7. CDR3 in amino acids: CASSSPTGGLYEQYF. CDR3 in DNA: TGTGCCAGCAGCTCCCCGACAGGGGGGCTCTACGAGCAGTACTTC.

This rearrangement joins TRBV12-3 or TRBV12-4 to TRBJ2-7, with D possibly matching TRBD1 (6 bases). This CDR3 is 13 amino acids long. V gave up 5 bases and J gave up 5 bases, with 13 bases separating them. CDR3 coding DNA: TGTGCCAGCAGTCCGGGACATTACGACGAGCAGTACTTC. This translates into CASSPGHYDEQYF.

In this sample, this clonotype turned up a few times. The J gene is TRBJ1-1, the V gene TRBV7-2; no clear D. The V gene lost 5 bases and the J gene lost 11 bases, with 15 bases spanning the gap. The V gene's germline CDR1 is SGHTA and CDR2 FQGNSA. The CDR3 length is 12 residues. The CDR3 spells CASSPRYGGAFF. For the CDR3, the DNA is TGTGCCAGCAGCCCTAGATACGGAGGGGCTTTCTTT.

This clonotype was detected only a few times. The V call is TRBV11-1, the J call TRBJ1-2; 7 bases are a match to TRBD1. CDR1 and CDR2 from the germline V gene are SGHAT and FQDESV (reference sequence). V lost 5 bases, J lost 8 bases, and 8 bases stayed unmatched. The CDR3 is made up of 13 amino acids. The CDR3 region has the DNA TGTGCCAGCAGCCCATACAGGGGATTGGGCTACACCTTC. Protein: CASSPYRGLGYTF.

This clonotype was seen ten or more times. The genes are TRBV24-1 and TRBJ2-3, with D tentatively TRBD1 (6 bases). Germline CDR1 and CDR2: KGHDR and SFDVKD. CDR3 length: 15 residues. The V gene lost 4 bases and the J gene lost 2 bases, with 12 bases spanning the gap. The chain's CDR3 is CATSDPRGFTDTQYF. CDR3 bases: TGTGCCACCAGTGACCCTAGGGGGTTCACAGATACGCAGTATTTT.

This clonotype showed up just a few times. The chain is built from TRBV7-8 and TRBJ1-1, with a tentative D call TRBD1 (6 bases). V lost 2 bases and J 0 bases, leaving 16 bases between the germline ends. Germline V gene data show CDR1 as SGHVS and CDR2 as FQNEAQ. This CDR3 has 17 residues. CDR3 protein: CASSLRVGANLNTEAFF. CDR3 coding DNA: TGTGCCAGCAGCTTACGGGTGGGGGCTAACTTGAACACTGAAGCTTTCTTT.

The rearrangement joins TRBV7-9 to TRBJ2-7; D ambiguous. The V and J ends lost 4 bases and 0 bases respectively, with 7 bases between them. Germline V gives CDR1 SEHNR, CDR2 FQNEAQ (reference sequence). The CDR3 extends over 13 amino acids. The chain's CDR3 is CASSSTASYEQYF. CDR3 nucleotide sequence: TGTGCCAGCAGCTCTACAGCCTCCTACGAGCAGTACTTC.

The chain employs TRBV20-1 and TRBJ2-1; 10 bases line up with TRBD2. V dropped 6 bases and J dropped 10; count of bases not matched to a gene: 12. The CDR3 totals 14 residues. Per germline, CDR1 DFQATT and CDR2 SNEGSKA (reference sequence). The CDR3 DNA reads as TGCAGTGCCCCCGAGGCTAGCGGGAGCTGGGAGCAGTTCTTC. This encodes CSAPEASGSWEQFF.

The chain employs TRBV7-9 and TRBJ2-4, with 7 positions matching TRBD1. CDR3 size: 17 residues. Germline CDR1 SEHNR, CDR2 FQNEAQ (reference sequence). The ends lost 1 base at V and 3 bases at J; junction bases unmatched: 9. Here the CDR3 reads CASSLETGFRDKNIQYF. The CDR3 DNA reads as TGTGCCAGCAGCTTAGAGACAGGGTTTAGGGACAAAAACATTCAGTACTTC.

The rearrangement joins TRBV12-3 or TRBV12-4 to TRBJ1-5; maybe TRBD1 (6 bases). Trimming cost V 3 bases and J 3 bases, with 15 bases left between them. This CDR3 is 16 amino acids long. CDR3 residues: CASSFGNRGANQPQHF. CDR3 bases: TGTGCCAGCAGTTTTGGCAATAGGGGGGCCAATCAGCCCCAGCATTTT.

This chain uses TRBV11-2 with TRBJ2-5, with D tentatively TRBD1 or TRBD2 (6 bases each). The germline V gene encodes CDR1 SGHAT and CDR2 FQNNGV. V lost 9 bases and J lost 5, with 19 bases in between. This CDR3 has 14 residues. The CDR3 region has the DNA TGTGCCAGTGGGGGCAGCCTCGGGGGCGAGACCCAGTACTTC. Translation: CASGGSLGGETQYF. Variable domain in full (rest from reference TRBV11-2 and TRBJ2-5): EAGVAQSPRYKIIEKRQSVAFWCNPISGHATLYWYQQILGQGPKLLIQFQNNGVVDDSQLPKDRFSAERLKGVDSTLKIQPAKLEDSAVYLCASGGSLGGETQYFGPGTRLLVL.

This clonotype was counted ten times or more. The V call is TRBV30, the J call TRBJ2-5; D is unclear. With 0 bases removed from V and 5 bases from J, the gap between germline ends came to 4 bases. The germline CDR1 and CDR2 sequences are GTSNPN and SVGIG (reference sequence). CDR3 length: 11 amino acids. The CDR3: CAWSVGETQYF. CDR3 in DNA: TGTGCCTGGAGTGTAGGGGAGACCCAGTACTTC.

This clonotype appeared a few times. The chain has TRBV7-2 and TRBJ2-7; D unclear. V gave up 2 bases and J gave up 6 bases, with 8 bases separating them. This CDR3 region has 12 residues. Looked up from germline, CDR1 is SGHTA and CDR2 is FQGNSA. This CDR3 is CASSLQFREQYF. CDR3 DNA sequence: TGTGCCAGCAGCTTACAATTCCGCGAGCAGTACTTC.

In this sample, this clonotype turned up a few times. The chain links TRBV3-1 to TRBJ2-7, with 7 bases fitting TRBD2. Per germline, CDR1 LGHDT and CDR2 YNNKEL (reference sequence). The CDR3 is made up of 17 amino acids. V was pared by 1 base and J by 6 bases, with 15 bases of the junction left unmatched. The CDR3 DNA is TGTGCCAGCAGCCAAGGTGTCAGGAGCGGGACCCCCCCCGAGCAGTACTTC. Amino acids: CASSQGVRSGTPPEQYF.

There are a few counts of this clonotype. The CDR3 nucleotides read TGCAGTGCTAGAGATCGGACTAGCGGGGGGGCCGGGAATTTGGAGACCCAGTACTTC. It translates to CSARDRTSGGAGNLETQYF. The rearrangement links TRBV20-1 to TRBJ2-5; TRBD2 matches 15 bases. Germline loops: CDR1 DFQATT, CDR2 SNEGSKA (reference sequence). V shed 0 bases, J shed 5 bases, and the junction held 13 bases outside the gene matches. The length of the CDR3 is 19 residues.

The V call is TRBV5-1, the J call TRBJ2-3, with 12 bases that match TRBD2. Germline V gene sequence: CDR1 SGHRS, CDR2 YFSETQ. CDR3 size: 16 residues. The V and J ends lost 5 bases and 5 bases, in that order; junction bases with no gene match: 9. In nucleotides, the CDR3 is TGCGCCAGCAGACAGACTAGCGGGAGCATTTTAGATACGCAGTATTTT. It is translated as CASRQTSGSILDTQYF.

The J gene is TRBJ2-1, the V gene TRBV11-2; D remains ambiguous. This CDR3 is 17 amino acids long. Germline assignment: CDR1 SGHAT and CDR2 FQNNGV. V shed 0 bases and J shed 4 bases, with 16 bases lying between them. The CDR3 here is CASSLDQGFSKYNEQFF. The CDR3 DNA is TGTGCCAGCAGCTTAGATCAAGGCTTCTCCAAATACAATGAGCAGTTCTTC.

This clonotype has more than one count but fewer than ten. The chain has TRBV3-1 and TRBJ2-3; TRBD2 aligns across 14 bases. The CDR3 is made up of 18 amino acids. V gave up 3 bases and J gave up 3 bases; unmatched junction bases: 8. Per the germline V gene, CDR1 is LGHDT and CDR2 is YNNKEL (reference sequence). CDR3 sequence: CASSHRWTSGGPTDTQYF. The CDR3 nucleotides read TGTGCCAGCAGCCACCGATGGACTAGCGGGGGGCCGACAGATACGCAGTATTTT.

This chain uses TRBV20-1 with TRBJ2-7, with D possibly being TRBD1 (6 bases). This CDR3 has 13 residues. Germline values: CDR1 DFQATT, CDR2 SNEGSKA (reference sequence). Deletions cut 3 bases from V and 5 bases from J, with 14 bases between. The chain's CDR3 is CSASQLGAHEQYF. The CDR3, as DNA: TGCAGTGCTAGTCAGTTGGGGGCCCACGAGCAGTACTTC.

The sample holds many counts of this clonotype. The chain uses TRBV6-1 and TRBJ2-7; tentatively, D is TRBD1 or TRBD2 (6 bases each). The V gene lost 6 bases and the J gene lost 1 base, with 16 bases spanning the gap. CDR1 MNHNS and CDR2 SASEGT come from the germline V gene. CDR3 size: 15 residues. The CDR3 region is CASSPDRRGSYEQYF. In nucleotides, the CDR3 is TGTGCCAGCAGCCCTGACAGGAGGGGGTCCTACGAGCAGTACTTC.